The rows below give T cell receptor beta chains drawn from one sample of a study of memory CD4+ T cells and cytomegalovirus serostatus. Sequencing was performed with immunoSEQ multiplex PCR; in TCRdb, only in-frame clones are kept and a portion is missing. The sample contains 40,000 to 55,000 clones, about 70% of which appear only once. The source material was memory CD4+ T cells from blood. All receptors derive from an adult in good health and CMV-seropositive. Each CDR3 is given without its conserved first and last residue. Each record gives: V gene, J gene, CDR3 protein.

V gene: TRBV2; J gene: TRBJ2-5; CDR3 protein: ASSEPAGETQY
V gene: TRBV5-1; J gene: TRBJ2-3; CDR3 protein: ASSLGLSSTDTQY
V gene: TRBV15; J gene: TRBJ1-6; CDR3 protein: ATSRGLNREKTPLH
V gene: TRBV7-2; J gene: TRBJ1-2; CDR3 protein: ASSPSGGIGYGYT
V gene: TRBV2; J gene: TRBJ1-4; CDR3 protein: ASGASSVGEKLF
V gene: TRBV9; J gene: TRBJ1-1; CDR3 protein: ASGGQELNTEAF
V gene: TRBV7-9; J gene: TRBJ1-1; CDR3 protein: ASSWPRTGDAEAF
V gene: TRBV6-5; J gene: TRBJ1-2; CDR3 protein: ASSYSRGVNGYT
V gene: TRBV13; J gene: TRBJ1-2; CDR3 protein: ASSLYSVGGNSYGYT
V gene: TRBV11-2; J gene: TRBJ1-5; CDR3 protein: ASNAYRGLGQPQH
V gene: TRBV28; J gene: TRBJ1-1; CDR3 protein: ASSTPGHLNTEAF
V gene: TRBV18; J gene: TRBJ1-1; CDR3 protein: ASEWNRGDTEAF
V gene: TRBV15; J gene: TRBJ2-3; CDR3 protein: ATSRERDRGSVTDTQY
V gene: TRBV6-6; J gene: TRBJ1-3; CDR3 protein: ASSYYGVRNTIY
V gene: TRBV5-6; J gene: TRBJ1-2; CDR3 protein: ASSLAPGDGGYT
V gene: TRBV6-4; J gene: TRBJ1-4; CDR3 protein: ASSDPFGVPANEKLF
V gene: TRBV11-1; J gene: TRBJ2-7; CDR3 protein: ASSPRDNGFHEQY
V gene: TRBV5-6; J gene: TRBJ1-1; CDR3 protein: ASSLKAGNTEAF
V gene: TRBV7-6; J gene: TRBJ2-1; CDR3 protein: ASSLIVLRTSSYNEQF
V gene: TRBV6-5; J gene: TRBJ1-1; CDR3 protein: ASRDRAANTEAF
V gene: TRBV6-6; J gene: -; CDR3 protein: ASSYPASGEQY
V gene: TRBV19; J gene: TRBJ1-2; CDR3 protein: ASSLSRGNYGYT
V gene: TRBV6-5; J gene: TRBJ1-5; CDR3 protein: ASSFGGGDQPQH
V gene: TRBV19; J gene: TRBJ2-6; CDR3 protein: ASSREVGHGANVLT
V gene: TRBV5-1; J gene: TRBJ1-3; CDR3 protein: ASSFGNSGNTIY
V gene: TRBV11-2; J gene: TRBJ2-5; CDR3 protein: ASSPGMETQY
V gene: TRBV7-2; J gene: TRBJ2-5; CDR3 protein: ASSLVIRETQY
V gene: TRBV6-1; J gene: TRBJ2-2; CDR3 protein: ASRTGPTGELF
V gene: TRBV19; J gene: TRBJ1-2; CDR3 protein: ASSMGRGRPNYGYT
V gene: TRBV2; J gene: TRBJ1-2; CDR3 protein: ASSEQGQGADGYT
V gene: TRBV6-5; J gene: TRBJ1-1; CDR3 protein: ASSYSGSPVSTEAF
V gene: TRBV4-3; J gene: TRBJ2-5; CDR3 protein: ASSQDPRRGTQY
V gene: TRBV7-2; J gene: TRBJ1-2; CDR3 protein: ASRRDRNYGYT
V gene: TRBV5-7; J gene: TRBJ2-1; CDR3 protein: ASSSDRGRTTYNEQF
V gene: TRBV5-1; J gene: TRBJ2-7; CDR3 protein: ASSLADREQY
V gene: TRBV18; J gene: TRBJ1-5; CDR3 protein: ASSPAGQVGRPQH
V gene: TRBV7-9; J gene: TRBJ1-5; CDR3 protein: ASSDRDQPQH
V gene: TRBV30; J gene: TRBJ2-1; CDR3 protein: AWVTGRSSYNEQF
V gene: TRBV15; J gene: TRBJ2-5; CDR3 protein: ATSINSGGHETQY
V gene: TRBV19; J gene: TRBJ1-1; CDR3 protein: ASKRGPESTEAF
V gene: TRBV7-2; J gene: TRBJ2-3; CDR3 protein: ASSLGGIDTQY
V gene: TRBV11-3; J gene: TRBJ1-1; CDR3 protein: ASSPSGAGDTEAF
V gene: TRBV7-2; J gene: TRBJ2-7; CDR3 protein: ASSLVGQGNYEQY
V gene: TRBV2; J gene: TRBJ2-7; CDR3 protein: ASSEGKRGTGEQY
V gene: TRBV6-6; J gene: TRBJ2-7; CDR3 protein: ASRQHGTISYEQY
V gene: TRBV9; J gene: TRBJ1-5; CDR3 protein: ASSIQGDGQPQH
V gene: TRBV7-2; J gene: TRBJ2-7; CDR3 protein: ASSLDFGDRQGT
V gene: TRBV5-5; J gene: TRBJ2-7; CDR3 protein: ASSPTGYSEQY
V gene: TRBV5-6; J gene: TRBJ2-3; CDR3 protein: ASSLGSGLDTDTQY
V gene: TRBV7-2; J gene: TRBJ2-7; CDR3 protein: ASSSDRGSYEQY